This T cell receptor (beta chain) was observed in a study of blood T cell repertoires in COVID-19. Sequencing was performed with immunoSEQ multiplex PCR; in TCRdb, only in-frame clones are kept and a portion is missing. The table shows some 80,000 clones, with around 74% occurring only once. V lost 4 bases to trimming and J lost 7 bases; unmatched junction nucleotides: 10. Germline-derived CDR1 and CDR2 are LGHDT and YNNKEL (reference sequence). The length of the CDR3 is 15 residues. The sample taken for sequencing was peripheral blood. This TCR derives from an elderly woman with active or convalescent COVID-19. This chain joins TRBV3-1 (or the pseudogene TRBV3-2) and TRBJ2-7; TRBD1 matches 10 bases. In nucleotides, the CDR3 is TGTGCCAGCAGCCTAGGAGGGACAGGGGATGGTGAGCAGTACTTC. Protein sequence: CASSLGGTGDGEQYF.